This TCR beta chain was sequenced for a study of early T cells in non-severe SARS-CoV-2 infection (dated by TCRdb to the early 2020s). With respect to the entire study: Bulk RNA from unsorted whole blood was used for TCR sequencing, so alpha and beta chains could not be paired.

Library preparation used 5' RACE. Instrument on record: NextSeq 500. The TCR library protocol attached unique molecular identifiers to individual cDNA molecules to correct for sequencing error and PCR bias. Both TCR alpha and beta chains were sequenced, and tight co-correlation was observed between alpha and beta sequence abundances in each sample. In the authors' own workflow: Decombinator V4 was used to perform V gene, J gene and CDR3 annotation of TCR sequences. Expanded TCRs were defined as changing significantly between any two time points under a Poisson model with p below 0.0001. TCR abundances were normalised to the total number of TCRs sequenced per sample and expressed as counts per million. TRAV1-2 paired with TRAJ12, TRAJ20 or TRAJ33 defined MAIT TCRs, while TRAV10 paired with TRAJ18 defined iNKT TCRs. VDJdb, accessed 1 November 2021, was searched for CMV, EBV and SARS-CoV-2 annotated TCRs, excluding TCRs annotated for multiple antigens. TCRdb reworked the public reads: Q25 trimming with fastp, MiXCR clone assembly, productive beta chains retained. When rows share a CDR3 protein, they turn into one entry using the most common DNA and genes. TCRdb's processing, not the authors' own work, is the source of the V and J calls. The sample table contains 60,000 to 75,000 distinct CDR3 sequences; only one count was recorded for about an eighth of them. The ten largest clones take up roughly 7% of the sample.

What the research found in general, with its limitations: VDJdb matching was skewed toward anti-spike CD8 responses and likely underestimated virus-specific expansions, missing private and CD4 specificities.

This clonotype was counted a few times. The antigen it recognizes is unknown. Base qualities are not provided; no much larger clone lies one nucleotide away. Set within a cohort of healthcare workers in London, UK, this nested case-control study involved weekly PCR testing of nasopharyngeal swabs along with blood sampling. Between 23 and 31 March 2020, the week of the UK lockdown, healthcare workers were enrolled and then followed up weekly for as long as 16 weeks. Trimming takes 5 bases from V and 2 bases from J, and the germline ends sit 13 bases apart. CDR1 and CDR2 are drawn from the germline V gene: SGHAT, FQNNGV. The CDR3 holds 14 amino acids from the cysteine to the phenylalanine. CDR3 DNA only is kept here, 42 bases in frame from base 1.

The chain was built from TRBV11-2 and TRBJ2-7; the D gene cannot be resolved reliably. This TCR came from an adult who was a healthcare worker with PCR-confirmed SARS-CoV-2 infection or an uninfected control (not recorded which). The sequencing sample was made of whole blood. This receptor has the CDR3 CASSPRRPPYEQYF. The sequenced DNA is TGTGCCAGCAGCCCCCGTCGGCCCCCCTACGAGCAGTACTTC. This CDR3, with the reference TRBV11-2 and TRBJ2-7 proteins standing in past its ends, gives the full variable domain EAGVAQSPRYKIIEKRQSVAFWCNPISGHATLYWYQQILGQGPKLLIQFQNNGVVDDSQLPKDRFSAERLKGVDSTLKIQPAKLEDSAVYLCASSPRRPPYEQYFGPGTRLTVT.